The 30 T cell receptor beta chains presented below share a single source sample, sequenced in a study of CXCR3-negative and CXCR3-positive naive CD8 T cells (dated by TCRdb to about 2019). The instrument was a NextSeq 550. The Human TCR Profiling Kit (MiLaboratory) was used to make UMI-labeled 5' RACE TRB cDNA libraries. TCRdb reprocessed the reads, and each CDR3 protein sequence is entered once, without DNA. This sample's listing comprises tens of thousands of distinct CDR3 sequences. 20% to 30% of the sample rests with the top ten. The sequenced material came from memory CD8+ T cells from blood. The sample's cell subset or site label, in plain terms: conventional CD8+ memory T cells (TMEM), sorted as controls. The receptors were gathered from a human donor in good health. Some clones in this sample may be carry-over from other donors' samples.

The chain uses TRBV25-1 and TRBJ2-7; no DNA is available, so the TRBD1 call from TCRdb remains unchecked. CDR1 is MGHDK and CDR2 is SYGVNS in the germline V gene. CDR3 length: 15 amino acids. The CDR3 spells CASSDRDREGYEQYF.

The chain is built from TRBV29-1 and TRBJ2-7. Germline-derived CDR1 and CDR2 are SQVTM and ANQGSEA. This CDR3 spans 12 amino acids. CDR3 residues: CSVAISSYEQYF.

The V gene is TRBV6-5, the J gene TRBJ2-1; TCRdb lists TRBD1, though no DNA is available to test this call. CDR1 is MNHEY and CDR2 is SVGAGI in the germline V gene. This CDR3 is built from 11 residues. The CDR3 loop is CATLGGNEQFF.

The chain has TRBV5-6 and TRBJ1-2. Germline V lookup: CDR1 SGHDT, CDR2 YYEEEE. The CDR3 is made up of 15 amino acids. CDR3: CASSSVQMPDYGYTF.

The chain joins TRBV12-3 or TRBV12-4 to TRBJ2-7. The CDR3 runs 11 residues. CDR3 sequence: CASSLNYEQYF.

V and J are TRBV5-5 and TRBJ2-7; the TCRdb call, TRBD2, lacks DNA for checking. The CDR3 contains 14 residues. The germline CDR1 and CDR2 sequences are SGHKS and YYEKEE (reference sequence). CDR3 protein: CASSLGTGPTEQYF.

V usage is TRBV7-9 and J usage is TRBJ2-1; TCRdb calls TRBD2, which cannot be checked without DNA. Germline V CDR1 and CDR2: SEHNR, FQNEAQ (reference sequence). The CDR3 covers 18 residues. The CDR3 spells CASSSGPLLAGKVYEQFF.

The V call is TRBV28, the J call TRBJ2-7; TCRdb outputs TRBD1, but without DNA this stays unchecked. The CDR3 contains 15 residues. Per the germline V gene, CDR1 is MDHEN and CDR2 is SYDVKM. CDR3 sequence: CASSPRTGPTYEQYF.

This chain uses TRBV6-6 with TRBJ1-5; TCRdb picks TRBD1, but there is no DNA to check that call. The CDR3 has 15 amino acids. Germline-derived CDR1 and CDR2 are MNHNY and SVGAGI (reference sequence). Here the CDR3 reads CASSPATGDNQPQHF.

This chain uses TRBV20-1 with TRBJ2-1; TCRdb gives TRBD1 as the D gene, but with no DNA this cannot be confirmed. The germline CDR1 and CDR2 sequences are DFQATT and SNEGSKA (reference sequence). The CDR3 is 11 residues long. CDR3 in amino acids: CSAVGGNEQFF.

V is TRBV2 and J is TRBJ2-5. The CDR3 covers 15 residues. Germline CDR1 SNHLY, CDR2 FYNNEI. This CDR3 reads CASSDSGLTRETQYF.

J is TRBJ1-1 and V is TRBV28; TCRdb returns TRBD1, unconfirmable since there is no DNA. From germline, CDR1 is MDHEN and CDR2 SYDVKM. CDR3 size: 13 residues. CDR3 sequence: CASRPPSAPEAFF.

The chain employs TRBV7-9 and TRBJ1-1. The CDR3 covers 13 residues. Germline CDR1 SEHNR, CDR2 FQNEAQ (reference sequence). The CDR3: CASSPAGGAEAFF.

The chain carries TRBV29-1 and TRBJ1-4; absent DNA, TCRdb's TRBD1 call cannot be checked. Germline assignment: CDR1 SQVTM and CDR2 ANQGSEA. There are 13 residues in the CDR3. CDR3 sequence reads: CSVGQGTNEKLFF.

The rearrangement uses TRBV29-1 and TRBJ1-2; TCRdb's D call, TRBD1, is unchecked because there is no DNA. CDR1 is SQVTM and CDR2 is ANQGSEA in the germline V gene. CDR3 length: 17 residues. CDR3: CSVEDVLGDRTNYGYTF.

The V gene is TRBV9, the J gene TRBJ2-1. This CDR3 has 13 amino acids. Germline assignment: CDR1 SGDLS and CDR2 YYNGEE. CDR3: CASSVDRHDEQFF.

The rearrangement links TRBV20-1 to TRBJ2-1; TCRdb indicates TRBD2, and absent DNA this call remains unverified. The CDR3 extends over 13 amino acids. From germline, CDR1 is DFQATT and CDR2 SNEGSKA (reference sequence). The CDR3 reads CSALGPPTNEQFF.

The CDR3 protein is CASGSPLAGLVTSYNEQFF. The V and J genes are TRBV12-5 and TRBJ2-1; the TRBD2 assignment by TCRdb is unverifiable without DNA. Germline CDR1 LGHNT, CDR2 FRNRAP. This CDR3 has 19 amino acids. Full variable domain (rest looked up from reference TRBV12-5 and TRBJ2-1): DARVTQTPRHKVTEMGQEVTMRCQPILGHNTVFWYRQTMMQGLELLAYFRNRAPLDDSGMPKDRFSAEMPDATLATLKIQPSEPRDSAVYFCASGSPLAGLVTSYNEQFFGPGTRLTVL.

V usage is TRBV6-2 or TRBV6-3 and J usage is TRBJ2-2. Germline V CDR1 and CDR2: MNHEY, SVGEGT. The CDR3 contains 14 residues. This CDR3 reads CASMRVLDTGELFF.

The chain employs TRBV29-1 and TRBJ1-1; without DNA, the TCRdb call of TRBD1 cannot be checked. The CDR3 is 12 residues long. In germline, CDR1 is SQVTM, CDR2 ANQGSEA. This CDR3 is CSVPSPNTEAFF. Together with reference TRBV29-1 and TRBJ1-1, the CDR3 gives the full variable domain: SAVISQKPSRDICQRGTSLTIQCQVDSQVTMMFWYRQQPGQSLTLIATANQGSEATYESGFVIDKFPISRPNLTFSTLTVSNMSPEDSSIYLCSVPSPNTEAFFGQGTRLTVV.

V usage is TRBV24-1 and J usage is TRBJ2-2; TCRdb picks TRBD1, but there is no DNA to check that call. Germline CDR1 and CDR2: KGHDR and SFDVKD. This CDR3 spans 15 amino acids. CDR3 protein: CATSGGGTNTGELFF.

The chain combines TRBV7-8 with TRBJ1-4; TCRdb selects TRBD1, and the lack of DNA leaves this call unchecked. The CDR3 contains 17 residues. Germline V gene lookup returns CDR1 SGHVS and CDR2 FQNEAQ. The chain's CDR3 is CASSSEPTGATNEKLFF.

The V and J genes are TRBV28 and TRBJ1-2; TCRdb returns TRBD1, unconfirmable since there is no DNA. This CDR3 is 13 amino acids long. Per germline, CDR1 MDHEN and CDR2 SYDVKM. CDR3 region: CASSNHREYGYTF.

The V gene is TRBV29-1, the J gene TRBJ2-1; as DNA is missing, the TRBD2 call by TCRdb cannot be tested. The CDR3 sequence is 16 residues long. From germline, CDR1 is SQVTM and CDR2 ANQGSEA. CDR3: CSVELASGSRGNEQFF.

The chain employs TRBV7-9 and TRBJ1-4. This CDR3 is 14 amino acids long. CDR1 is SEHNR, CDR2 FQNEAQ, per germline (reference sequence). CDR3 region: CASSLPDGSEKLFF. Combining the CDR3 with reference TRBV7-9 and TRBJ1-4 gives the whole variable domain DTGVSQNPRHKITKRGQNVTFRCDPISEHNRLYWYRQTLGQGPEFLTYFQNEAQLEKSRLLSDRFSAERPKGSFSTLEIQRTEQGDSAMYLCASSLPDGSEKLFFGSGTQLSVL.

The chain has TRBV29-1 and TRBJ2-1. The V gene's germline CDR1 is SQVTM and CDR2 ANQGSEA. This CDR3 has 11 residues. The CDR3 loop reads CSAAAYNEQFF.

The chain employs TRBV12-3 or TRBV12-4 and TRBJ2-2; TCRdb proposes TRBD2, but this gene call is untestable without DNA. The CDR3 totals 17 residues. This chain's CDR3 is CASSLGLAGGLAGELFF.

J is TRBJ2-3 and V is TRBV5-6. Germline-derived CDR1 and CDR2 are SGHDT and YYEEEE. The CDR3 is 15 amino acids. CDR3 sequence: CASSLAQIGTDTQYF.

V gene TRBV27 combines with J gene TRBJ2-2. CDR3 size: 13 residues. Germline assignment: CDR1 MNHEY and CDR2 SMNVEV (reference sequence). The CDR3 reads CASSYVDTGELFF.

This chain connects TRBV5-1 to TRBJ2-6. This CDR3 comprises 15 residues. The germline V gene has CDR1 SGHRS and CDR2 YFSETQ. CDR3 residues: CASSITGSGANVLTF. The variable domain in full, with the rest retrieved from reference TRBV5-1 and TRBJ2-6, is KAGVTQTPRYLIKTRGQQVTLSCSPISGHRSVSWYQQTPGQGLQFLFEYFSETQRNKGNFPGRFSGRQFSNSRSEMNVSTLELGDSALYLCASSITGSGANVLTFGAGSRLTVL.